Detailed here is one T cell receptor (beta chain). The entry originates in a study of T cell changes during pregnancy in multiple sclerosis. J gave up 8 bases and V 2 bases, and 12 bases lay outside the gene matches. CDR1 is MGHDK and CDR2 is SYGVNS in the germline V gene. The CDR3 consists of 17 residues. Sequencing was performed with immunoSEQ multiplex PCR; in TCRdb, only in-frame clones are kept and a portion is missing. The sample includes more than 20,000 clones, approximately 92% of them seen just once. The source was CD8+ T cells from peripheral blood mononuclear cells, collected in the third trimester of pregnancy. The chain has TRBV25-1 and TRBJ1-6; 7 bases match TRBD1. This TCR was recovered from a female donor with multiple sclerosis, enrolled in a pregnancy study. CDR3 amino acids: CASSEDVTGLIYSPLHF. The CDR3 nucleotides read TGTGCCAGCAGTGAAGATGTGACAGGGCTGATTTATTCACCCCTCCACTTT.